This T cell receptor (beta chain) came from a study of cytomegalovirus exposure and HLA in healthy donors. Study overall: Earlier results showed approximately 110 million unique TCR beta sequences derived from approximately 180 million T cells. Samples from HLA-typed donors yielded 85 million to 95 million unique TCRs in an early data release.

Both 60 Vbeta primers and 13 Jbeta primers went into the PCR. Generated by immunoSEQ multiplex PCR, the TCRdb table keeps only in-frame clones and is missing some. This sample has about 130,000 clones; approximately 87% occur once, and the top ten carry around 20%. Germline V gene sequence: CDR1 SGHRS, CDR2 YFSETQ. V was trimmed by 0 bases and J by 3 bases, leaving 6 bases between them. The CDR3 is 13 residues long. The clonotype comes from a man younger than 30 in good health and CMV-seropositive. This rearrangement joins TRBV5-1 to TRBJ1-2; tentatively, D is TRBD1 (5 bases). The sample was PBMCs. The CDR3 bases are TGCGCCAGCAGCTTGGGGGGGGACTATGGCTACACCTTC. This gives the protein CASSLGGDYGYTF.